One and the same sample provided the 21 T cell receptor beta chains below, sequenced in a study of control samples from healthy donors and cancer patients. Some clones are missing from TCRdb's copy, which holds only in-frame ones; the method was immunoSEQ multiplex PCR. The sample carries 100,000 to 150,000 clones, approximately 89% recorded once. The sequencing input was blood. The receptors shown here come from a man in his sixties in good health.

This chain joins TRBV24-1 and TRBJ1-1; D possibly corresponds to TRBD1 (6 bases). Germline V CDR1 and CDR2: KGHDR, SFDVKD. The germline V and J ends were trimmed by 2 bases and 10 bases, with 22 bases remaining between them. The CDR3 has 16 residues. The CDR3 spells CATSDSVGVGAYGAFF. Here the CDR3 DNA reads TGTGCCACCAGTGATTCGGTAGGTGTGGGGGCCTACGGAGCTTTCTTT.

This clone has just a few counts. The rearrangement joins TRBV11-2 to TRBJ1-1, with 11 bases lining up with TRBD1. V gave up 3 bases and J gave up 5 bases; unmatched junction bases: 8. The CDR3 covers 16 residues. CDR1 is SGHAT, CDR2 FQNNGV, per germline. CDR3 residues: CASSFLMGQGGTEAFF. The CDR3 nucleotides read TGTGCCAGCAGCTTCTTAATGGGACAGGGGGGGACTGAAGCTTTCTTT.

V gene TRBV7-2 combines with J gene TRBJ1-4; TRBD1 is a possible D gene (6 bases). In germline, CDR1 is SGHTA, CDR2 FQGNSA. This CDR3 spans 13 amino acids. The V gene lost 6 bases and the J gene lost 3 bases, with 8 bases spanning the gap. The DNA of the CDR3 is TGTGCCAGCAGGGGGGCGCCTAATGAAAAACTGTTTTTT. Its translation is CASRGAPNEKLFF.

CDR3: CASSYVAGKETQYF. The CDR3 region has the DNA TGTGCCAGCAGTTACGTAGCGGGGAAGGAGACCCAGTACTTC. The V and J genes are TRBV6-5 and TRBJ2-5, with 8 bases fitting TRBD2. J lost 5 bases, V lost 2 bases, and 4 bases had no gene match. The CDR3 is made up of 14 amino acids. The V gene's germline CDR1 is MNHEY and CDR2 SVGAGI.

As to this clone: This sample includes further DNA sequences coding for the same CDR3. The gene calls are TRBV7-2 and TRBJ1-3; TRBD1 aligns across 7 bases. V gave up 0 bases and J gave up 4 bases; unmatched junction bases: 3. CDR3 length: 15 amino acids. Germline CDR1 SGHTA, CDR2 FQGNSA. In DNA, the CDR3 is TGTGCCAGCAGCTTAGCAGGGGGCTCCGGAAACACCATATATTTT. This sequence encodes CASSLAGGSGNTIYF.

The V gene is TRBV19, the J gene TRBJ1-2; 8 positions match TRBD1. This CDR3 has 14 amino acids. The V and J ends lost 10 bases and 5 bases, in that order; junction bases with no gene match: 12. The germline gives CDR1 LNHDA, CDR2 SQIVND (reference sequence). CDR3 residues: CATQRDRGPYGYTF. The CDR3 DNA reads TGTGCCACCCAGCGAGACAGGGGACCTTATGGCTACACCTTC.

V usage is TRBV27 and J usage is TRBJ1-6; a possible D gene is TRBD1 (5 bases). Germline values: CDR1 MNHEY, CDR2 SMNVEV (reference sequence). The CDR3 spans 16 residues. Trimming pared 5 bases from V and 0 bases from J, leaving 11 bases between. The CDR3 loop is CASSPEGSSYNSPLHF. Written as DNA, the CDR3 is TGTGCCAGCAGTCCCGAGGGGAGCTCCTATAATTCACCCCTCCACTTT.

This clone was picked up one time. The chain combines TRBV5-5 with TRBJ2-1; TRBD1 aligns across 11 bases. The CDR3 spans 16 residues. V lost 4 bases and J lost 7; bases outside the gene matches: 10. Germline-derived CDR1 and CDR2 are SGHKS and YYEKEE (reference sequence). The CDR3 DNA is TGTGCCAGCAGCAGATTAGGACAGGGGGCTCGGAATGAGCAGTTCTTC. Its protein product is CASSRLGQGARNEQFF.

The V gene is TRBV6-6, the J gene TRBJ1-5; D not resolved. The germline gives CDR1 MNHNY, CDR2 SVGAGI (reference sequence). V dropped 7 bases and J dropped 11 bases, with 12 bases sitting between them. This CDR3 spans 11 amino acids. The CDR3 sequence: CASTLGGAQHF. The CDR3, as DNA: TGTGCCAGCACCCTGGGTGGAGCCCAGCATTTT.

The chain carries TRBV2 and TRBJ2-2; 9 bases are a match to TRBD1. J was trimmed by 15 bases and V by 5 bases; bases with no gene match: 7. The CDR3 loop spans 12 amino acids. Per the germline V gene, CDR1 is SNHLY and CDR2 is FYNNEI. This CDR3 is CASSRTGDSMFF. The CDR3 DNA reads TGTGCCAGCAGTAGGACAGGGGATTCGATGTTTTTT.

This clone was picked up one time. The rearrangement joins TRBV11-2 to TRBJ1-6; 9 nucleotides align to TRBD1. The CDR3 totals 16 residues. Trimming removed 7 bases from V and 7 bases from J; junction bases left unmatched: 11. The germline gives CDR1 SGHAT, CDR2 FQNNGV. The CDR3 nucleotides read TGTGCCAGCACCCTCGGGGGGACAGGGTGGAATTCACCCCTCCACTTT. Translating gives CASTLGGTGWNSPLHF.

V and J are TRBV28 and TRBJ1-4; 9 positions match TRBD1. This CDR3 spans 14 amino acids. J was trimmed by 8 bases and V by 8 bases; bases with no gene match: 9. Germline CDR1 and CDR2: MDHEN and SYDVKM. The CDR3 spells CASVRGTGNEKLFF. CDR3 bases: TGTGCCAGCGTCCGCGGGACAGGGAACGAAAAACTGTTTTTT.

This sequence joins TRBV5-5 and TRBJ2-7, with 9 positions matching TRBD1. Germline values: CDR1 SGHKS, CDR2 YYEKEE (reference sequence). The CDR3 has 16 amino acids. Trimming took 0 bases from V and 2 from J; bases not matched to a gene: 6. CDR3 in DNA: TGTGCCAGCAGCTTGGCCGGGGGGACAGGGACCTACGAGCAGTACTTC. Residues: CASSLAGGTGTYEQYF. Supplemented by reference TRBV5-5 and TRBJ2-7, the full variable domain reads DAGVTQSPTHLIKTRGQQVTLRCSPISGHKSVSWYQQVLGQGPQFIFQYYEKEERGRGNFPDRFSARQFPNYSSELNVNALLLGDSALYLCASSLAGGTGTYEQYFGPGTRLTVT.

The genes are TRBV9 and TRBJ1-2, with D perhaps TRBD1 (6 bases). Trimming stripped 0 bases from V and 11 bases from J, with 11 bases between. CDR3 length: 12 residues. Germline CDR1 reads SGDLS; CDR2 reads YYNGEE. CDR3 DNA sequence: TGTGCCAGCAGCGTAGATGACAGGTGGTACACCTTC. Amino acids: CASSVDDRWYTF. Combining the CDR3 with reference TRBV9 and TRBJ1-2 gives the whole variable domain DSGVTQTPKHLITATGQRVTLRCSPRSGDLSVYWYQQSLDQGLQFLIQYYNGEERAKGNILERFSAQQFPDLHSELNLSSLELGDSALYFCASSVDDRWYTFGSGTRLTVV.

V usage is TRBV5-1 and J usage is TRBJ2-4; no firm D call. Looked up from germline, CDR1 is SGHRS and CDR2 is YFSETQ. There are 14 residues in the CDR3. V was trimmed by 0 bases and J by 6 bases, leaving 10 bases between them. CDR3 region: CASSLVSDVNIQYF. Here the CDR3 DNA reads TGCGCCAGCAGCTTGGTTTCTGATGTAAACATTCAGTACTTC.

The chain uses TRBV7-9 and TRBJ2-1; 8 nucleotides align to TRBD1. CDR3 size: 14 residues. Per the germline V gene, CDR1 is SEHNR and CDR2 is FQNEAQ (reference sequence). J was trimmed by 8 bases and V by 2 bases; bases with no gene match: 5. CDR3 residues: CASSLSGGGDEQFF. The CDR3, as DNA: TGTGCCAGCAGCTTATCAGGGGGCGGGGATGAGCAGTTCTTC.

The V and J genes are TRBV19 and TRBJ2-3; 7 bases match TRBD1. The J segment lost 7 bases and the V segment lost 9 bases, leaving 4 bases of the junction unmatched. Germline V gene sequence: CDR1 LNHDA, CDR2 SQIVND (reference sequence). The CDR3 runs 11 residues. The CDR3 sequence: CASGQVNTQYF. The CDR3 bases are TGTGCCAGCGGACAGGTAAATACGCAGTATTTT.

V usage is TRBV29-1 and J usage is TRBJ1-1; a possible D gene is TRBD1 (5 bases). This CDR3 is built from 12 residues. In germline, CDR1 is SQVTM, CDR2 ANQGSEA. V was shortened by 4 bases and J by 2 bases, with 8 bases between the two germline ends. CDR3 protein: CSVARGNTEAFF. CDR3 bases: TGCAGCGTTGCAAGGGGAAACACTGAAGCTTTCTTT.

This clone was seen only once. V usage is TRBV20-1 and J usage is TRBJ2-2, with TRBD2 matching over 14 bases. CDR1 DFQATT and CDR2 SNEGSKA come from the germline V gene (reference sequence). This CDR3 comprises 17 residues. The junction had 9 bases not matched to a gene; V was cut back by 6 bases and J by 3 bases. In DNA form, the CDR3 reads TGCAGTGCGAGTGGACTAGCGGGGGGCCCGGACACCGGGGAGCTGTTTTTT. It is translated as CSASGLAGGPDTGELFF.

CDR3 DNA sequence: TGTGCCAGCAGCGTAGTGGGGGTTTCGGCCGAGCAGTACTTC. Residues: CASSVVGVSAEQYF. The chain combines TRBV9 with TRBJ2-7, with D possibly being TRBD1 or TRBD2 (5 bases each). CDR1 and CDR2 from the germline V gene are SGDLS and YYNGEE. V lost 0 bases to trimming and J lost 6 bases, with 13 bases between them. The CDR3 has 14 residues.

The chain recombines TRBV27 with TRBJ1-1; the D gene is possibly TRBD1 (5 bases). Germline V gene sequence: CDR1 MNHEY, CDR2 SMNVEV (reference sequence). The CDR3 consists of 15 residues. The germline V and J ends were trimmed by 5 bases and 1 base, with 14 bases remaining between them. The CDR3 DNA follows: TGTGCCAGCAGTCCTGCCGGGACTTGGAACACTGAAGCTTTCTTT. Its protein product is CASSPAGTWNTEAFF.